The entry that follows covers one T cell receptor beta chain sequence. Antigen specificity is unknown. The table came from immunoSEQ multiplex PCR; TCRdb's copy has only in-frame clones and leaves some out. The sample carries some 110,000 clones, 80% to 90% recorded once. The data derive from a study of T cell responses to AZD1222 COVID-19 vaccine. Study-level findings and limits: Donor demographics were predominantly white British with a female majority; clonal diversity may be underestimated. Along spike, vaccine-associated CD4 TCRs were found throughout, with dominance at 160-218 and 743-854.

This CDR3 has 16 residues. J was trimmed by 5 bases and V by 3 bases; bases with no gene match: 9. Germline values: CDR1 KGHDR, CDR2 SFDVKD. This chain links TRBV24-1 with TRBJ2-3; 8 nucleotides align to TRBD1. Source: peripheral blood, taken on day 0 of MenACWY control vaccination. The source is an adult in good health. CDR3 loop: CATSDGGQGAGDTQYF. In nucleotides, the CDR3 is TGTGCCACCAGTGATGGAGGGCAGGGGGCAGGAGATACGCAGTATTTT.